The 16 T cell receptor beta chains presented below share a single source sample, sequenced in a study of siplizumab effects on memory and regulatory T cells. Produced via immunoSEQ multiplex PCR; TCRdb's table is partial and in-frame only. Of 98,000 or so clones listed, 93% are singletons. The material sequenced was Tregs sorted from blood. Receptors were obtained from a human donor in good health.

The sample holds one count of this clone. J is TRBJ2-7 and V is TRBV4-1; D may be TRBD1 or TRBD2 (5 bases each). V was clipped by 3 bases and J by 3 bases, with 15 bases between them. CDR1 and CDR2 (germline): MGHRA, YSYEKL. The length of the CDR3 is 15 residues. In nucleotides, the CDR3 is TGCGCCAGCAGCCATCTCGCCGGGACCGACTACGAGCAGTACTTC. Amino acids: CASSHLAGTDYEQYF.

The chain is built from TRBV4-1 and TRBJ2-6, with D perhaps given as TRBD1 or TRBD2 (6 bases each). V lost 4 bases to trimming and J lost 0 bases, with 22 bases between them. The V gene's germline CDR1 is MGHRA and CDR2 YSYEKL. This CDR3 contains 20 residues. CDR3 DNA: TGCGCCAGCAGCCGGGGGGCGACATCCCTTTTACTCTCTGGGGCCAACGTCCTGACTTTC. Protein product: CASSRGATSLLLSGANVLTF.

J is TRBJ2-3 and V is TRBV9; TRBD2 agrees at 7 bases. The CDR3 is made up of 15 amino acids. The V gene's germline CDR1 is SGDLS and CDR2 YYNGEE. V lost 3 bases to trimming and J lost 2 bases; unmatched junction nucleotides: 6. CDR3 nucleotides: TGTGCCAGCAGCGACCGGGACTACTTCACAGATACGCAGTATTTT. Its translation: CASSDRDYFTDTQYF.

This clone was seen more than once but under ten times. This rearrangement joins TRBV19 to TRBJ1-1; a weak D match, TRBD1 (5 bases). V lost 3 bases, J lost 1 base, and 12 bases lay in between. CDR1 and CDR2 (germline): LNHDA, SQIVND (reference sequence). This CDR3 comprises 15 residues. The CDR3 DNA follows: TGTGCCAGTAGTATTCGGGGCAGGCAGAACACTGAAGCTTTCTTT. Its protein product is CASSIRGRQNTEAFF. Using reference TRBV19 and TRBJ1-1 for the parts outside the CDR3, the full variable domain is DGGITQSPKYLFRKEGQNVTLSCEQNLNHDAMYWYRQDPGQGLRLIYYSQIVNDFQKGDIAEGYSVSREKKESFPLTVTSAQKNPTAFYLCASSIRGRQNTEAFFGQGTRLTVV.

In this sample, this clone turned up a few times. The chain has TRBV2 and TRBJ1-1, with 8 bases lining up with TRBD1. Germline V gene data show CDR1 as SNHLY and CDR2 as FYNNEI. The CDR3 consists of 13 residues. Unmatched junction bases numbered 6, after V lost 7 bases and J lost 5 bases. The CDR3 coding sequence is TGTGCCAGCACCGGACAGGGAAGGACTGAAGCTTTCTTT. This gives the protein CASTGQGRTEAFF. The whole variable domain, filled in from reference TRBV2 and TRBJ1-1, reads EPEVTQTPSHQVTQMGQEVILRCVPISNHLYFYWYRQILGQKVEFLVSFYNNEISEKSEIFDDQFSVERPDGSNFTLKIRSTKLEDSAMYFCASTGQGRTEAFFGQGTRLTVV.

This sequence joins TRBV7-4 and TRBJ1-3, with TRBD1 matching 7 bases. The CDR3 has 14 residues. The germline V gene has CDR1 SGHVT and CDR2 SQSDAQ. After removal of 7 bases from V and 8 bases from J, the junction contained 11 bases not matched to a gene. Written as DNA, the CDR3 is TGTGCCAGCACCTTCGACAGGGAAGAAGACACCATATATTTT. Residues: CASTFDREEDTIYF.

The rearrangement uses TRBV18 and TRBJ1-5; TRBD1 agrees at 7 bases. With V trimmed by 5 bases and J by 6 bases, 13 bases remained unmatched. This CDR3 contains 16 residues. Germline CDR1 and CDR2: KGHSH and LQKENI. Here the CDR3 reads CASSSSGGGLGQPQHF. CDR3 bases: TGTGCCAGCTCATCCTCGGGAGGGGGCTTGGGTCAGCCCCAGCATTTT.

Only one count was recorded for this clone. The chain links TRBV10-3 to TRBJ2-6; a weak D match, TRBD2 (5 bases). V dropped 0 bases and J dropped 0 bases, with 12 bases sitting between them. Germline V lookup: CDR1 ENHRY, CDR2 SYGVKD. There are 18 residues in the CDR3. The CDR3 DNA sequence: TGTGCCATCAGTGAGTCCCTCGGACTGAGCTCTGGGGCCAACGTCCTGACTTTC. It specifies CAISESLGLSSGANVLTF.

The V gene is TRBV7-3, the J gene TRBJ2-2; 7 bases agree with TRBD2. The CDR3 is 19 residues long. Germline V lookup: CDR1 SGHTA, CDR2 FQGTGA. V gave up 5 bases and J gave up 3 bases; unmatched junction bases: 18. CDR3 in amino acids: CASSPWASGPYSDTGELFF. The CDR3 DNA follows: TGTGCCAGCAGCCCCTGGGCTAGCGGACCCTATAGTGACACCGGGGAGCTGTTTTTT.

This chain joins TRBV4-2 and TRBJ2-5; D gene uncertain. This CDR3 has 12 amino acids. Trimming stripped 0 bases from V and 5 bases from J, with 4 bases between. Germline V gene data show CDR1 as LGHNA and CDR2 as YNFKEQ. CDR3 coding DNA: TGTGCCAGCAGCCAAGATCGGGAGACCCAGTACTTC. Residues: CASSQDRETQYF.

The genes are TRBV18 and TRBJ1-2, with 10 bases lining up with TRBD1. CDR3 length equals 14 residues. CDR1 and CDR2 from the germline V gene are KGHSH and LQKENI. V was clipped by 3 bases and J by 8 bases; unmatched bases: 6. CDR3 protein: CASSPLDRGHGYTF. The CDR3, as DNA: TGTGCCAGCTCACCCCTCGACAGGGGGCACGGCTACACCTTC.

This clone was seen only a few times. The J gene is TRBJ1-1, the V gene TRBV30; D remains unclear. The CDR3 length is 13 residues. Trimming removed 0 bases from V and 0 bases from J, with 5 bases in between. The V gene's germline CDR1 is GTSNPN and CDR2 SVGIG (reference sequence). The CDR3 here is CAWSVEVNTEAFF. The CDR3, as DNA: TGTGCCTGGAGTGTTGAGGTGAACACTGAAGCTTTCTTT. The whole variable domain, filled in from reference TRBV30 and TRBJ1-1, reads SQTIHQWPATLVQPVGSPLSLECTVEGTSNPNLYWYRQAAGRGLQLLFYSVGIGQISSEVPQNLSASRPQDRQFILSSKKLLLSDSGFYLCAWSVEVNTEAFFGQGTRLTVV.

V and J are TRBV10-3 and TRBJ2-7; 8 nucleotides align to TRBD1. The CDR3 covers 12 residues. The J segment lost 3 bases and the V segment lost 6 bases, leaving 1 base of the junction unmatched. Per the germline V gene, CDR1 is ENHRY and CDR2 is SYGVKD. The CDR3 nucleotides read TGTGCCATCAGACAGGGGGACTACGAGCAGTACTTC. Encoded protein: CAIRQGDYEQYF.

The chain joins TRBV5-4 to TRBJ1-6, with 7 nucleotides matching TRBD1. The CDR3 is 15 amino acids. Germline CDR1 SGHNT, CDR2 YYREEE (reference sequence). Trimming removed 4 bases from V and 6 bases from J; junction bases left unmatched: 7. The CDR3 spells CASSRRDRFNSPLHF. The CDR3 DNA is TGTGCCAGCAGCAGAAGGGACAGATTTAATTCACCCCTCCACTTT.

This sequence joins TRBV15 and TRBJ2-2, with D unresolved. The V and J ends lost 0 bases and 7 bases respectively, with 9 bases between them. CDR1 and CDR2 from the germline V gene are LNHNV and YYDKDF (reference sequence). CDR3 length equals 14 residues. CDR3 loop: CATSRDMALGELFF. CDR3 in DNA: TGTGCCACCAGCAGAGATATGGCGCTCGGGGAGCTGTTTTTT.

As DNA, the CDR3 is TGTGCCAGCAGCCAAGAAGGAGGGGTGGGAGGCTACACCTTC. Its protein product is CASSQEGGVGGYTF. The chain joins TRBV4-2 to TRBJ1-2; perhaps TRBD1 as D (5 bases). The CDR3 totals 14 residues. CDR1 is LGHNA and CDR2 is YNFKEQ in the germline V gene. V lost 0 bases and J lost 8, with 13 bases in between.